Here is one T cell receptor (beta chain) with its context. The record originates from a study of blood T cell repertoires in COVID-19. Across the study: Whether acute or convalescent, the COVID-19 samples came from the United States, Italy and Spain. T cells, B-cell-depleted T cells, or PBMCs provided the cDNA or gDNA that served as material.

V lost 6 bases and J lost 8; bases outside the gene matches: 2. The CDR3 has 12 amino acids. CDR1 and CDR2 from the germline V gene are SNHLY and FYNNEI. In the study's own analysis: The authors estimated nucleated cell counts from reference gene primer amplification. The table came from immunoSEQ multiplex PCR; TCRdb's copy has only in-frame clones and leaves some out. V and J calls and clone size come straight from that table; D and trimming were deduced from the DNA. The table has roughly 50,000 clones, about 91% seen once. The sequencing input was peripheral blood. The sequence came from a woman aged 60 to 75 with active COVID-19. The gene calls are TRBV2 and TRBJ1-4; TRBD1 matches at 8 bases. CDR3 in DNA: TGTGCCAGCAGACAGGGGGTAGAAAAACTGTTTTTT. This translates into CASRQGVEKLFF.